This T cell receptor (beta chain) was captured by sequencing in a study of blood T cell repertoires in COVID-19. Study context: Acute and convalescent COVID-19 specimens originated in the United States, Italy and Spain. T cells, B-cell-depleted T cells, or PBMCs supplied cDNA or gDNA.

Authors' processing steps: Using reference gene primer amplification, nucleated cell counts were estimated. Assay: immunoSEQ multiplex PCR; the TCRdb copy retains only in-frame clones and omits some. For V, J and clone size, that table is used; D and trimming come from the DNA. The table lists over 150,000 clones, just under 85% of them singletons, with over 25% in the top ten. Germline V gene lookup returns CDR1 MNHEY and CDR2 SMNVEV (reference sequence). Trimming pared 9 bases from V and 1 base from J, leaving 16 bases between. This CDR3 is built from 16 residues. The specimen was peripheral blood. The chain employs TRBV27 and TRBJ2-6, with D hard to call. The sequence came from a woman in her sixties or seventies with acute or convalescent COVID-19. The DNA of the CDR3 is TGTGCCAGTTCTCCCCCTGTCCGGTCTGGGGCCAACGTCCTGACTTTC. Translation gives CASSPPVRSGANVLTF.